These 13 T cell receptor beta chains share one sample of origin, sequenced in a study of CD8 T cells in ankylosing spondylitis. Broader study findings: Seven to nine highly homologous variants formed a TCR beta motif that appeared characteristic of ankylosing spondylitis blood.

Using its own MiXCR run on the 5' RACE reads, TCRdb lists one record per CDR3 protein. The sample includes about 460,000 distinct CDR3 sequences, about 5% of them seen just once. Their target antigens are unknown. The source material was blood, either unsorted or a sorted T cell fraction (not recorded which). These receptors were collected from a male donor with ankylosing spondylitis.

This clonotype was detected many times. The chain carries TRBV5-5 and TRBJ2-3; 8 nucleotides line up with TRBD1. CDR1 and CDR2 (germline): SGHKS, YYEKEE (reference sequence). V trimming: 4 bases; J trimming: 0 bases; junction bases outside the gene matches: 4. This CDR3 has 15 residues. The CDR3 is CASSGQGLSTDTQYF. The CDR3 DNA is TGTGCCAGCAGCGGACAGGGACTGAGCACAGATACGCAGTATTTT.

The rearrangement joins TRBV6-2 or TRBV6-3 to TRBJ2-7; no firm D call. V dropped 5 bases and J dropped 4 bases, with 3 bases sitting between them. CDR1 is MNHEY, CDR2 SVGEGT, per germline. The CDR3 covers 10 residues. The CDR3 DNA reads as TGTGCCAGCAGTCAGTACGAGCAGTACTTC. Its protein is CASSQYEQYF.

This clonotype was counted many times. V and J are TRBV20-1 and TRBJ1-1; TRBD1 matches 9 bases. The CDR3 spans 12 residues. J gave up 8 bases and V 6 bases, and 7 bases lay outside the gene matches. Germline V gene data show CDR1 as DFQATT and CDR2 as SNEGSKA (reference sequence). Here the CDR3 reads CSAKTGGLEAFF. The CDR3, as DNA: TGCAGTGCAAAAACAGGGGGCCTCGAAGCTTTCTTT.

J is TRBJ1-6 and V is TRBV20-1, with 8 bases lining up with TRBD1. The ends lost 1 base at V and 10 bases at J; junction bases unmatched: 6. The CDR3 sequence is 14 residues long. Germline assignment: CDR1 DFQATT and CDR2 SNEGSKA (reference sequence). CDR3 sequence: CSARGDRKESPLHF. Here the CDR3 DNA reads TGCAGTGCTAGAGGGGACAGGAAAGAGTCACCCCTCCACTTT.

This clonotype was counted many times. The gene calls are TRBV29-1 and TRBJ2-5; D not resolved. V was shortened by 4 bases and J by 2 bases, with 14 bases between the two germline ends. Germline V gives CDR1 SQVTM, CDR2 ANQGSEA. CDR3 size: 14 residues. The CDR3 reads CSVGKGRRQETQYF. DNA of the CDR3: TGCAGCGTTGGGAAAGGACGTCGACAAGAGACCCAGTACTTC.

In its sample, this clonotype was seen many times. V usage is TRBV6-2 or TRBV6-3 and J usage is TRBJ1-1, with 7 bases lining up with TRBD1. CDR1 is MNHEY, CDR2 SVGEGT, per germline. Trimming at V came to 5 bases and at J to 4 bases, leaving 10 bases not matched to a gene. This CDR3 spans 15 amino acids. The CDR3 nucleotides read TGTGCCAGCAGTACAGCAGGGGGAGCGACCACTGAAGCTTTCTTT. Its translation is CASSTAGGATTEAFF.

This clonotype appeared many times. The V and J genes are TRBV20-1 and TRBJ2-5; D not resolved. V was clipped by 6 bases and J by 5 bases, with 13 bases between them. This CDR3 is built from 12 residues. Germline lookup yields CDR1 DFQATT and CDR2 SNEGSKA (reference sequence). CDR3 coding DNA: TGCAGTGCCCAGACCGCCGCGGAGACCCAGTACTTC. Its protein is CSAQTAAETQYF.

The chain has TRBV2 and TRBJ2-3, with 10 bases identical to TRBD1. The CDR3 runs to 15 residues. V was pared by 6 bases and J by 0 bases, with 3 bases of the junction left unmatched. Germline-derived CDR1 and CDR2 are SNHLY and FYNNEI. In DNA form, the CDR3 reads TGTGCCAGCAGCCGGGACAGGGGAAGCACAGATACGCAGTATTTT. Translating it yields CASSRDRGSTDTQYF.

This clonotype was recorded a few times. The chain is built from TRBV20-1 and TRBJ2-1; 7 positions agree with TRBD1. Germline V gives CDR1 DFQATT, CDR2 SNEGSKA (reference sequence). V shed 5 bases and J 1 base; nucleotides not matched to a gene: 2. The CDR3 contains 13 residues. The CDR3 DNA is TGCAGTGCTTCGACAGGGTCCTACAATGAGCAGTTCTTC. Its translation is CSASTGSYNEQFF.

There are many counts of this clonotype. The V and J genes are TRBV4-2 and TRBJ2-2, with 7 bases matching TRBD2. CDR1 LGHNA and CDR2 YNFKEQ come from the germline V gene. This CDR3 is built from 16 residues. V lost 2 bases and J lost 5; bases outside the gene matches: 8. CDR3 sequence reads: CASSQTAGDWTGELFF. The CDR3 coding sequence is TGTGCCAGCAGCCAAACGGCGGGGGATTGGACCGGGGAGCTGTTTTTT.

The CDR3 spells CASSLDLGRQQFF. In DNA, the CDR3 is TGTGCCAGCAGCTTAGATCTGGGGAGGCAGCAGTTCTTC. The chain recombines TRBV11-2 with TRBJ2-1; a weak D match, TRBD2 (6 bases). Trimming pared 0 bases from V and 11 bases from J, leaving 11 bases between. Germline V gene data show CDR1 as SGHAT and CDR2 as FQNNGV. CDR3 length equals 13 residues.

This clonotype was found once. In nucleotides, the CDR3 is TGTGCCAGCAGCCAAACCACAACAACTAATGAAAAACTGTTTTTT. Protein: CASSQTTTTNEKLFF. V and J are TRBV3-1 and TRBJ1-4, with D unresolved. This CDR3 region has 15 residues. V was clipped by 2 bases and J by 0 bases, with 7 bases between them. Germline lookup yields CDR1 LGHDT and CDR2 YNNKEL (reference sequence).

This clonotype was seen repeatedly, ten times or more. The gene calls are TRBV15 and TRBJ1-1; D is ambiguous. The length of the CDR3 is 13 residues. V lost 1 base to trimming and J lost 5 bases, with 8 bases between them. Per the germline V gene, CDR1 is LNHNV and CDR2 is YYDKDF (reference sequence). The CDR3 here is CATSRAGRTEAFF. DNA for the CDR3: TGTGCCACCAGCAGAGCTGGGAGGACTGAAGCTTTCTTT.